Each of the 4 T cell receptor beta chains below was sequenced from the same sample in a study of T cell repertoires in cytomegalovirus infection. Using its own MiXCR run on the reads, TCRdb lists one record per CDR3 protein. The sample has about 180,000 distinct CDR3 sequences, 17% seen once. Sample: CD8+ T cells from PBMCs. The origin of the receptors is a human donor in good health (CMV status not recorded). Some clones in this sample may be carry-over from other donors' samples.

The chain has TRBV6-2 or TRBV6-3 and TRBJ2-7; the match to TRBD1 covers 7 bases. This CDR3 is built from 14 residues. Germline V lookup: CDR1 MNHEY, CDR2 SVGEGT. The trim removed 5 bases at V and 0 bases at J, leaving 4 bases unmatched. The CDR3 coding sequence is TGTGCCAGCAGTACGGGACAGTACTCCTACGAGCAGTACTTC. Its protein product is CASSTGQYSYEQYF.

This clonotype was seen more than once but under ten times. V gene TRBV7-9 combines with J gene TRBJ2-7; no definite D call. Trimming took 6 bases from V and 3 from J, leaving 9 bases between them. Germline values: CDR1 SEHNR, CDR2 FQNEAQ (reference sequence). The CDR3 is 12 residues long. CDR3 coding DNA: TGTGCCAGCAGTCCTTCGGTCTACGAGCAGTACTTC. It specifies CASSPSVYEQYF.

This clonotype has at least ten counts. This chain links TRBV7-8 with TRBJ2-7, with TRBD1 as a possible D gene (6 bases). Per the germline V gene, CDR1 is SGHVS and CDR2 is FQNEAQ. The germline V and J ends were trimmed by 4 bases and 2 bases, with 12 bases remaining between them. The length of the CDR3 is 14 residues. CDR3 protein: CASSWGQGPYEQYF. The CDR3 nucleotides read TGTGCCAGCAGCTGGGGGCAGGGGCCCTACGAGCAGTACTTC.

This chain joins TRBV7-9 and TRBJ2-7; 10 nucleotides align to TRBD2. The CDR3 length is 15 residues. The ends lost 6 bases at V and 3 bases at J; junction bases unmatched: 8. Germline V CDR1 and CDR2: SEHNR, FQNEAQ (reference sequence). The CDR3 spells CASRLASGGRYEQYF. CDR3 in DNA: TGTGCCAGCAGGCTTGCTAGCGGGGGCCGCTACGAGCAGTACTTC. Filled out from reference TRBV7-9 and TRBJ2-7, the complete variable domain reads DTGVSQNPRHKITKRGQNVTFRCDPISEHNRLYWYRQTLGQGPEFLTYFQNEAQLEKSRLLSDRFSAERPKGSFSTLEIQRTEQGDSAMYLCASRLASGGRYEQYFGPGTRLTVT.